This T cell receptor (beta chain) was documented in a study of molecular identifiers for immune sequencing clone quantification listed by TCRdb under 2018. General notes on the study: For a replicate experiment, the RNA from either 20,000 or 100,000 naive CD8 T cells was divided into five aliquots, and four of those aliquots went on to sequencing. The study was a methods study using CD8 T cells to benchmark molecular-identifier clustering-based TCR repertoire sequencing (MIDCIRS) and TCR RNA copy counting.

This clonotype was seen ten or more times. Its binding antigen is unknown. No much larger clone exists at a distance of one base, and base qualities are not known. The research as a whole found: Highly expanded clone sizes could be underestimated because identical TCR molecules may share a barcode. Spiked-in Jurkat TCR RNA equivalent to a single cell was reported to be detectable even among 980,000 or so naive CD8 T cells. Spiked-in Jurkat TCR RNA (approximately 9 copies' worth), which is not part of the donor repertoire, was contained in the naive libraries. Modeling gave about three recovered TCR RNA copies per cell versus approximately 10 by digital PCR, implying about 30% capture efficiency. Without barcode sub-clustering, chimeric consensus sequences inflated TCR diversity; chimeras reached as high as 47%. In CMV-specific effector cells, over 98% of molecules were held by clones above 20 RNA copies, whereas under 1% of molecules were held by such clones in naive cells.

The library was prepared using PCR. Sequencing instrument: Illumina HiSeq 4000. Bulk TCR libraries were prepared as previously described, using TCR primers listed in Table S5. The Qiagen AllPrep DNA/RNA kit was used to purify total RNA. Before any analysis, reads coming from multiple sequencing runs of the same library were combined into one pool. Turning to the authors' computational methods: Only reads with exact TCR constant sequence were kept, trimmed to 150 nt, and grouped by their 12-nt molecular barcodes. Within each barcode group, reads were sub-clustered at a 15% Levenshtein threshold, and quality-weighted consensus sequences were built per RNA molecule. Non-functional sequences were discarded, and so were lower-count sequences lying one edit away from another sequence. Based on fitting two negative binomial distributions, any barcode sub-cluster with under 20% of the maximum read count was discarded. The public reads were quality trimmed at Q25 with fastp and then assembled into clones with MiXCR by TCRdb, keeping productive beta chains. A single entry per CDR3 protein holds the most common genes and DNA from its merged rows. In this record, the V and J calls reflect TCRdb's handling and not the investigators' own analysis. In all, the sample holds under 65,000 distinct CDR3 sequences, and 25% of those were seen once. The leading ten clones occupy around 1.8% of the sample.

The cysteine opens and the phenylalanine closes a CDR3 of 19 amino acids. Only the CDR3 part of the read is kept: 57 bases, read in frame from the first base. Compared with germline, V lacks 5 bases and J lacks 1 base; bases without a gene match: 17. Looking up the germline V gene (reference sequence) yields CDR1 PRHDT and CDR2 FYEKMQ. Libraries of naive CD8 T cells were generated from roughly 20,000 to 1,000,000 sorted cells, with 10%, 30% or 50% of the purified RNA used. Naive CD8 T cells, defined as CD8+CD4-CCR7+CD45RA+, were FACS-sorted into RLT Plus buffer on a BD FACSAria II. More than 8 TCR copies' worth of Jurkat RNA were spiked into roughly 17,000-1,100,000 naive CD8 T cell samples to test detection sensitivity. Enrichment of CD8 T cells was performed with RosetteSep CD8+ T Cell Enrichment Cocktail and Ficoll-Paque, after which ACK red cell lysis was carried out.

Specimen: naive CD8+ T cells from blood, with Jurkat cell RNA spiked in. The sample's cell subset or site label, decoded: FACS-sorted CD8+CD4-CCR7+CD45RA+ naive T cells. The receptor was derived from a human donor in good health. Some libraries in this study had Jurkat cell RNA spiked in. The rearrangement combines TRBV13 with TRBJ2-3; TRBD1 matches 8 bases in the middle. The base sequence is TGTGCCAGCAGCACGGAGCCACAGACAGGGGAGCAAGGCACAGATACGCAGTATTTT. This encodes CASSTEPQTGEQGTDTQYF.